The next 9 T cell receptor beta chains were all read from a single sample in a study of blood T cell repertoires in COVID-19. Data came from immunoSEQ multiplex PCR; TCRdb stores just in-frame clones and leaves some out. The sample has about 280,000 clones, around 88% seen once. The sequenced sample consisted of PBMCs or T cells enriched from blood (not recorded which). These receptors were obtained from a woman in her forties who had recovered from COVID-19.

This clone was observed a few times. The rearrangement uses TRBV3-1 (or the pseudogene TRBV3-2) and TRBJ1-4; TRBD1 might be the D (5 bases). Germline assignment: CDR1 LGHDT and CDR2 YNNKEL (reference sequence). With 0 bases removed from V and 8 bases from J, the gap between germline ends came to 19 bases. The CDR3 contains 17 residues. The CDR3 sequence is CASSQDGAWGVREKLFF. The CDR3 nucleotides are TGTGCCAGCAGCCAAGATGGAGCCTGGGGCGTAAGGGAAAAACTGTTTTTT.

Only a few counts were recorded for this clone. V is TRBV6-5 and J is TRBJ2-2; 12 nucleotides line up with TRBD2. Germline lookup yields CDR1 MNHEY and CDR2 SVGAGI. The CDR3 spans 15 residues. V was clipped by 5 bases and J by 5 bases; unmatched bases: 3. Here the CDR3 DNA reads TGTGCCAGCAGTCCCGGACTAGCGGGAACCGGGGAGCTGTTTTTT. Protein sequence: CASSPGLAGTGELFF.

V and J are TRBV24-1 and TRBJ2-2, with TRBD1 identical over 9 bases. Germline V gene lookup returns CDR1 KGHDR and CDR2 SFDVKD. The V and J ends lost 5 bases and 4 bases, in that order; junction bases with no gene match: 7. The CDR3 length is 16 residues. DNA of the CDR3: TGTGCCACCAGTGGCCAGACAGGGGGACGCACCGGGGAGCTGTTTTTT. This gives the protein CATSGQTGGRTGELFF.

This clone was counted only a few times. The chain's CDR3 is CASSAEGRGDNEQFF. The CDR3, as DNA: TGTGCCAGCAGCGCGGAGGGCCGGGGAGACAATGAGCAGTTCTTC. The J gene is TRBJ2-1, the V gene TRBV9; D possibly corresponds to TRBD2 (6 bases). The CDR3 is 15 amino acids. Looked up from germline, CDR1 is SGDLS and CDR2 is YYNGEE. V shed 3 bases and J shed 5 bases, with 15 bases lying between them.

This clone was picked up one time. CDR3 loop: CASSPQLGLAGQETQYF. The CDR3 region has the DNA TGTGCCAGCTCACCACAATTGGGACTAGCGGGACAAGAGACCCAGTACTTC. This chain links TRBV18 with TRBJ2-5; TRBD2 matches at 13 bases. There are 17 residues in the CDR3. Trimming removed 1 base from V and 2 bases from J; junction bases left unmatched: 4. CDR1 and CDR2 (germline): KGHSH, LQKENI.

This clone has just one count. The V gene is TRBV7-3, the J gene TRBJ1-1; TRBD1 aligns across 7 bases. The germline V gene has CDR1 SGHTA and CDR2 FQGTGA. Trimming cost V 2 bases and J 4 bases; bases outside gene matches: 7. The CDR3 has 15 residues. As DNA, the CDR3 is TGTGCCAGCAGCTTACAGGCAGGGGGATTCACTGAAGCTTTCTTT. Its translation: CASSLQAGGFTEAFF.

The chain employs TRBV6-5 and TRBJ2-7, with no clear D. This CDR3 spans 15 amino acids. V lost 0 bases and J lost 2, with 11 bases in between. Per the germline V gene, CDR1 is MNHEY and CDR2 is SVGAGI. The CDR3: CASSYSASGPYEQYF. Here the CDR3 DNA reads TGTGCCAGCAGTTACTCTGCTAGTGGTCCCTACGAGCAGTACTTC.

This rearrangement joins TRBV7-2 to TRBJ2-2, with no clear D. The V gene's germline CDR1 is SGHTA and CDR2 FQGNSA. The CDR3 loop spans 16 amino acids. The germline V and J ends were trimmed by 1 base and 1 base, with 10 bases remaining between them. CDR3 loop: CASSLDGTKNTGELFF. CDR3 bases: TGTGCCAGCAGCTTAGACGGTACTAAGAACACCGGGGAGCTGTTTTTT.

V and J are TRBV14 and TRBJ1-1; 7 bases are shared with TRBD1. The ends lost 5 bases at V and 9 bases at J; junction bases unmatched: 6. This CDR3 spans 12 amino acids. Germline V gives CDR1 SGHDN, CDR2 FVKESK. CDR3 region: CASSSGDSKAFF. The DNA for the CDR3 is TGTGCCAGCAGCTCAGGGGACAGCAAAGCTTTCTTT.